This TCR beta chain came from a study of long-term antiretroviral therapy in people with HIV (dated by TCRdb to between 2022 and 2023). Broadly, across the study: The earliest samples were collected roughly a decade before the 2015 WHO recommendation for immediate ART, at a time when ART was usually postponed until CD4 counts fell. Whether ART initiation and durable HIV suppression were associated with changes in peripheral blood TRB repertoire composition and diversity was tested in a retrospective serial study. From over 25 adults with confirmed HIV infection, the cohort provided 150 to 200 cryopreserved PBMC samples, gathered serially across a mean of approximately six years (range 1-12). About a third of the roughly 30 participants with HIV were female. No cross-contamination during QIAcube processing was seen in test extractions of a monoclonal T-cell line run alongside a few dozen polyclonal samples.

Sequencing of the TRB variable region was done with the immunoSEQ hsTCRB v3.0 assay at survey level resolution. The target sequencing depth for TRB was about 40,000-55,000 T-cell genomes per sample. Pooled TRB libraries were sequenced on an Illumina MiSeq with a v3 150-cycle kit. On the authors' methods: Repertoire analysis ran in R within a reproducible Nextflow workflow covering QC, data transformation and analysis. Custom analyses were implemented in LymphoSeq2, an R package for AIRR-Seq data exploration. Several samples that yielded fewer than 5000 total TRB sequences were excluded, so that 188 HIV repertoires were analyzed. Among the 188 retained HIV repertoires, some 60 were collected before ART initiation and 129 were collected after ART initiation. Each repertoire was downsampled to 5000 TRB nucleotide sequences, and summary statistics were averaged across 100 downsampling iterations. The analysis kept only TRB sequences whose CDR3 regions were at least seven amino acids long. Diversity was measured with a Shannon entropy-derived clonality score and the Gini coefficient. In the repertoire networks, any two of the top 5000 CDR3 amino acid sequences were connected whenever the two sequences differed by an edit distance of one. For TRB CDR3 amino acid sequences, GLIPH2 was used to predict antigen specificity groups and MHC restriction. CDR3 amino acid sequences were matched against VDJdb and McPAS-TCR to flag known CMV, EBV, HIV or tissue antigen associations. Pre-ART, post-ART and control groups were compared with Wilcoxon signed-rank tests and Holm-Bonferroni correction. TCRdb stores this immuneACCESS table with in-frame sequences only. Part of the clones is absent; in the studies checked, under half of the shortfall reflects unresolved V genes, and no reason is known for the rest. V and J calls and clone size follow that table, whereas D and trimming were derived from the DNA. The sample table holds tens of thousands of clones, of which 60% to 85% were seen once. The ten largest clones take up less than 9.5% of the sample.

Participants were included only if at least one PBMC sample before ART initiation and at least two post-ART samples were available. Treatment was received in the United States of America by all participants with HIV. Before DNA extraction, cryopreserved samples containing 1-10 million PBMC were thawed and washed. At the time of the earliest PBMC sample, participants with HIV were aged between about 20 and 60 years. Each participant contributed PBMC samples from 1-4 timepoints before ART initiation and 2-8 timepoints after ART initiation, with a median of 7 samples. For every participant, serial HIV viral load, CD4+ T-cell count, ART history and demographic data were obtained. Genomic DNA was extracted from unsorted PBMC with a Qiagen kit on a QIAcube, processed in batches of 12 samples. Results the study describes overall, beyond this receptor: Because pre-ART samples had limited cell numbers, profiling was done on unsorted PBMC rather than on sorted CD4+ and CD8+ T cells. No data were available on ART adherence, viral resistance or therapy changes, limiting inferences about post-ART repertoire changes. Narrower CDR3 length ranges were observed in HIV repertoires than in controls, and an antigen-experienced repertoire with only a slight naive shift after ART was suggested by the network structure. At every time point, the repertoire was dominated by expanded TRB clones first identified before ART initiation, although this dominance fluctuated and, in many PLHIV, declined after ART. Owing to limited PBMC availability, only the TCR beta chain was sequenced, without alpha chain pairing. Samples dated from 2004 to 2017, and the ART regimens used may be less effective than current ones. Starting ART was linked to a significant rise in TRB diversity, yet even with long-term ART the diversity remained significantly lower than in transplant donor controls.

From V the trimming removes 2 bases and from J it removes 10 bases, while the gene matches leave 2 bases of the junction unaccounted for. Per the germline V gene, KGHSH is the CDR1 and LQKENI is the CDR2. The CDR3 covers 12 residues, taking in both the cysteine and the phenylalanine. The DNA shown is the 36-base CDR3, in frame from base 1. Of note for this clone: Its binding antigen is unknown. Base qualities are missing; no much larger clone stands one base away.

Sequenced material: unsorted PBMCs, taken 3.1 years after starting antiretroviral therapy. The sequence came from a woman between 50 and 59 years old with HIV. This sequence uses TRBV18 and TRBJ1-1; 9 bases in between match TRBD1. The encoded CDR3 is CASSPGDRAAFF. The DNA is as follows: TGTGCCAGCTCACCAGGGGACAGGGCAGCTTTCTTT.